The 28 T cell receptor beta chains reported below all come from one sample, sequenced in a study of cytomegalovirus exposure and HLA in healthy donors. PCR was performed using 60 Vbeta and 13 Jbeta primers. The table came from immunoSEQ multiplex PCR; TCRdb's copy has only in-frame clones and leaves some out. This table holds about 130,000 clones, roughly 70% found once. Input material: PBMCs. These receptor sequences come from a man in his forties in good health and CMV-seropositive.

J is TRBJ1-3 and V is TRBV18; the D is unclear. This CDR3 has 15 amino acids. CDR1 and CDR2 from the germline V gene are KGHSH and LQKENI. Trimming took 0 bases from V and 4 from J, leaving 10 bases between them. CDR3 sequence reads: CASSPPSKRGNTIYF. The CDR3 bases are TGTGCCAGCTCACCACCGTCAAAGAGGGGAAACACCATATATTTT.

This clone was detected only a few times. The chain uses TRBV4-1 and TRBJ2-4, with TRBD2 matching 10 bases. The V and J ends lost 1 base and 7 bases, in that order; junction bases with no gene match: 1. Germline lookup yields CDR1 MGHRA and CDR2 YSYEKL. The CDR3 length is 14 residues. The CDR3 sequence is CASSQAGLANIQYF. CDR3 nucleotides: TGCGCCAGCAGCCAAGCGGGACTAGCGAACATTCAGTACTTC.

CDR3 coding DNA: TGTGCCAGCAGCTCTAACCGAGGCACAGATACGCAGTATTTT. This codes for CASSSNRGTDTQYF. J is TRBJ2-3 and V is TRBV11-2; no firm D call. The germline V and J ends were trimmed by 4 bases and 1 base, with 9 bases remaining between them. The CDR3 consists of 14 residues. The germline V gene has CDR1 SGHAT and CDR2 FQNNGV.

The V gene is TRBV15, the J gene TRBJ1-4, with 8 bases matching TRBD1. The trim removed 4 bases at V and 6 bases at J, leaving 10 bases unmatched. The CDR3 sequence is 16 residues long. CDR1 is LNHNV and CDR2 is YYDKDF in the germline V gene (reference sequence). CDR3: CATSTRAGTGDEKLFF. The CDR3 DNA sequence: TGTGCCACCAGCACGCGGGCCGGGACAGGCGATGAAAAACTGTTTTTT. The variable domain in full, with the rest retrieved from reference TRBV15 and TRBJ1-4, is DAMVIQNPRYQVTQFGKPVTLSCSQTLNHNVMYWYQQKSSQAPKLLFHYYDKDFNNEADTPDNFQSRRPNTSFCFLDIRSPGLGDTAMYLCATSTRAGTGDEKLFFGSGTQLSVL.

This clone was recorded a few times. This CDR3 is also generated by other DNA sequences in the sample. The J gene is TRBJ1-1, the V gene TRBV19; D gene ambiguous. Trimming took 2 bases from V and 1 from J, leaving 5 bases between them. The CDR3 runs to 13 residues. CDR1 is LNHDA and CDR2 is SQIVND in the germline V gene (reference sequence). The CDR3 sequence: CASSIQENTEAFF. The CDR3 region has the DNA TGTGCCAGTAGTATACAGGAGAACACTGAAGCTTTCTTT.

The chain joins TRBV10-3 to TRBJ1-1; a weak D match, TRBD1 (6 bases). V dropped 4 bases and J dropped 0 bases, with 12 bases sitting between them. Germline loops: CDR1 ENHRY, CDR2 SYGVKD. The CDR3 consists of 15 residues. The CDR3 DNA sequence: TGTGCCATCAGTGGGGGGCAGAGCATGAACACTGAAGCTTTCTTT. Protein: CAISGGQSMNTEAFF.

The gene calls are TRBV6-6 and TRBJ1-6; 11 bases agree with TRBD1. Germline-derived CDR1 and CDR2 are MNHNY and SVGAGI (reference sequence). The CDR3 extends over 16 amino acids. J was trimmed by 6 bases and V by 5 bases; bases with no gene match: 6. This chain's CDR3 is CASSPGTGGPNSPLHF. As DNA, the CDR3 is TGTGCCAGCAGTCCCGGGACAGGGGGACCTAATTCACCCCTCCACTTT.

The chain combines TRBV30 with TRBJ2-3; 10 bases are a match to TRBD1. V trimming: 5 bases; J trimming: 2 bases; junction bases outside the gene matches: 1. CDR1 is GTSNPN and CDR2 is SVGIG in the germline V gene (reference sequence). CDR3 size: 13 residues. For the CDR3, the DNA is TGTGCCTGGGGACAGGGGGTCACAGATACGCAGTATTTT. Protein sequence: CAWGQGVTDTQYF.

The chain is built from TRBV7-9 and TRBJ1-2; D uncertain. CDR1 and CDR2 from the germline V gene are SEHNR and FQNEAQ (reference sequence). This CDR3 has 15 amino acids. V was trimmed by 1 base and J by 0 bases, leaving 9 bases between them. The CDR3 DNA is TGTGCCAGCAGCTTAGGTCAGGTAGCTAACTATGGCTACACCTTC. Amino acids: CASSLGQVANYGYTF.

The V gene is TRBV4-2, the J gene TRBJ2-7; 7 bases are shared with TRBD2. The CDR3 runs 15 residues. The germline gives CDR1 LGHNA, CDR2 YNFKEQ. The V gene end was trimmed by 1 base and the J gene end by 3 bases; junction bases not matched to a gene: 6. CDR3 protein: CASSQVASGHYEQYF. The CDR3 bases are TGTGCCAGCAGCCAAGTGGCTAGCGGACACTACGAGCAGTACTTC.

This clone was counted a few times. The V call is TRBV2, the J call TRBJ1-6; 9 positions agree with TRBD1. J was trimmed by 6 bases and V by 6 bases; bases with no gene match: 3. Looked up from germline, CDR1 is SNHLY and CDR2 is FYNNEI. The CDR3 is 14 residues long. CDR3: CASRDRGPNSPLHF. The CDR3 DNA reads as TGTGCCAGCAGGGACAGGGGACCTAATTCACCCCTCCACTTT.

This chain joins TRBV29-1 and TRBJ2-2; 10 bases align to TRBD1. V gave up 0 bases and J gave up 5 bases; unmatched junction bases: 6. This CDR3 is 16 amino acids long. The germline gives CDR1 SQVTM, CDR2 ANQGSEA. The CDR3 DNA sequence: TGCAGCGTTGAAGATTGGGACAGGGGAAGGACCGGGGAGCTGTTTTTT. This encodes CSVEDWDRGRTGELFF.

The count of this clone is one. The rearrangement links TRBV18 to TRBJ2-2, with TRBD1 identical over 9 bases. The V gene end was trimmed by 6 bases and the J gene end by 4 bases; junction bases not matched to a gene: 6. Germline CDR1 and CDR2: KGHSH and LQKENI. The CDR3 length is 15 residues. The DNA for the CDR3 is TGTGCCAGCTCGCGGACAGGGGAGGGCACCGGGGAGCTGTTTTTT. It encodes CASSRTGEGTGELFF.

J is TRBJ2-1 and V is TRBV7-3; 8 nucleotides line up with TRBD2. Germline lookup yields CDR1 SGHTA and CDR2 FQGTGA. The length of the CDR3 is 17 residues. The V segment lost 5 bases and the J segment 0 bases; nucleotides outside the gene matches: 9. CDR3 sequence: CASSPRLASNSYNEQFF. Written as DNA, the CDR3 is TGTGCCAGCAGCCCACGACTAGCGTCAAACTCCTACAATGAGCAGTTCTTC.

The chain uses TRBV7-2 and TRBJ1-2, with 12 bases aligning to TRBD1. With 5 bases clipped from V and 7 bases from J, the junction kept 8 bases outside the gene matches. Germline assignment: CDR1 SGHTA and CDR2 FQGNSA. The CDR3 is made up of 15 amino acids. The CDR3 nucleotides read TGTGCCAGCAGCAGGTCGGGACAGGGGGCCGGTGGCTACACCTTC. It is translated as CASSRSGQGAGGYTF.

The rearrangement links TRBV28 to TRBJ2-4; D might be TRBD2 (5 bases). The germline V gene encodes CDR1 MDHEN and CDR2 SYDVKM. Trimming stripped 2 bases from V and 10 bases from J, with 15 bases between. This CDR3 has 14 residues. CDR3 sequence reads: CASSLRGGPGIQYF. CDR3 bases: TGTGCCAGCAGTTTAAGAGGTGGCCCGGGGATTCAGTACTTC.

This rearrangement joins TRBV6-1 to TRBJ2-3; 8 nucleotides match TRBD2. The CDR3 has 15 residues. CDR1 and CDR2 (germline): MNHNS, SASEGT. V trimming: 1 base; J trimming: 6 bases; junction bases outside the gene matches: 6. The CDR3 spells CASSEGAGGGDTQYF. The CDR3, as DNA: TGTGCCAGCAGTGAAGGGGCGGGAGGAGGGGATACGCAGTATTTT.

The chain has TRBV30 and TRBJ2-3; 7 bases line up with TRBD1. Germline V gene sequence: CDR1 GTSNPN, CDR2 SVGIG (reference sequence). Losses at the gene ends were 2 bases for V and 0 bases for J; bases not matched to a gene: 2. The CDR3 is 14 amino acids. Here the CDR3 reads CAWSPDRSTDTQYF. The DNA of the CDR3 is TGTGCCTGGAGTCCGGACAGGAGCACAGATACGCAGTATTTT.

V is TRBV27 and J is TRBJ2-2, with 8 bases lining up with TRBD2. The CDR3 contains 15 residues. V lost 3 bases, J lost 7 bases, and 7 bases stayed unmatched. Per the germline V gene, CDR1 is MNHEY and CDR2 is SMNVEV (reference sequence). CDR3 sequence reads: CASSLYGGADGELFF. CDR3 coding DNA: TGTGCCAGCAGTTTGTACGGGGGGGCCGACGGGGAGCTGTTTTTT.

CDR3 bases: TGTGCCAGCAGCTACCCCGGGACTAGCACAGATACGCAGTATTTT. It encodes CASSYPGTSTDTQYF. The chain has TRBV7-8 and TRBJ2-3; D possibly corresponds to TRBD2 (6 bases). The CDR3 extends over 15 amino acids. Trimming removed 4 bases from V and 0 bases from J, with 11 bases in between. Germline loops: CDR1 SGHVS, CDR2 FQNEAQ.

The J gene is TRBJ2-7, the V gene TRBV7-5; the table names TRBD1, a call not compared with the DNA. TRBV7-5 is recorded as a pseudogene. The CDR3 is 15 amino acids. CDR3 amino acids: CARTTGTGPPYEQYF. The CDR3 coding sequence is TGTGCCAGAACCACAGGGACAGGGCCCCCCTACGAGCAGTACTTC.

Note on this clone: One junction end disagrees with the germline gene, perhaps due to a read error. The chain carries TRBV29-1 and TRBJ1-2; 7 bases align to TRBD1. Germline V CDR1 and CDR2: SQVTM, ANQGSEA. This CDR3 has 15 residues. CDR3 residues: CSIEGTEKRNYGYTF. In DNA, the CDR3 is TGCAGCATTGAGGGGACAGAAAAACGAAACTATGGCTACACCTTC.

The chain combines TRBV9 with TRBJ2-7; no clear D. V was clipped by 0 bases and J by 5 bases, with 6 bases between them. The CDR3 length is 12 residues. Germline lookup yields CDR1 SGDLS and CDR2 YYNGEE. CDR3 DNA sequence: TGTGCCAGCAGCGTAGTGGGCCACGAGCAGTACTTC. Translated: CASSVVGHEQYF.

The chain recombines TRBV19 with TRBJ1-1, with 7 bases identical to TRBD1. Germline CDR1 and CDR2: LNHDA and SQIVND (reference sequence). This CDR3 comprises 15 residues. V lost 7 bases to trimming and J lost 2 bases; unmatched junction nucleotides: 10. CDR3: CASTPDRILNTEAFF. CDR3 coding DNA: TGTGCCAGTACTCCGGACAGGATTCTAAACACTGAAGCTTTCTTT.

The rearrangement links TRBV14 to TRBJ1-1, with unresolved D. Germline V lookup: CDR1 SGHDN, CDR2 FVKESK. Trimming pared 3 bases from V and 1 base from J, leaving 9 bases between. The CDR3 has 14 amino acids. The CDR3 loop reads CASSHPGGNTEAFF. The CDR3 nucleotides read TGTGCCAGCAGCCACCCTGGCGGGAACACTGAAGCTTTCTTT.

The chain carries TRBV19 and TRBJ1-1; D gene uncertain. V shed 5 bases and J shed 0 bases, with 13 bases lying between them. Germline lookup yields CDR1 LNHDA and CDR2 SQIVND (reference sequence). This CDR3 region has 15 residues. CDR3 region: CASSWAVDMNTEAFF. The CDR3 nucleotides are TGTGCCAGTAGTTGGGCAGTAGACATGAACACTGAAGCTTTCTTT.

This sequence joins TRBV7-9 and TRBJ2-3; D is uncertain. V lost 1 base and J 5 bases, leaving 7 bases between the germline ends. The length of the CDR3 is 13 residues. Germline CDR1 and CDR2: SEHNR and FQNEAQ (reference sequence). CDR3 nucleotides: TGTGCCAGCAGCTTAGAGAGTGGAGATACGCAGTATTTT. Its protein product is CASSLESGDTQYF.

This clone was recorded a few times. CDR3 nucleotides: TGTGCCAGCAGCTTCCGACTAGCGGGTAGCACCGGGGAGCTGTTTTTT. Its protein product is CASSFRLAGSTGELFF. This chain links TRBV7-9 with TRBJ2-2; 10 bases line up with TRBD2. V trimming: 3 bases; J trimming: 4 bases; junction bases outside the gene matches: 5. The CDR3 totals 16 residues. In germline, CDR1 is SEHNR, CDR2 FQNEAQ (reference sequence).